The following is a TCR beta chain sequence with its context. The data were obtained in a study of T cells in pancreatic ductal adenocarcinoma. Surgery without prior neoadjuvant therapy was the treatment of the selected pancreatic ductal adenocarcinoma patients. This CDR3 is built from 12 residues. The ends lost 9 bases at V and 3 bases at J; junction bases unmatched: 3. CDR1 MDHEN and CDR2 SYDVKM come from the germline V gene. The assay was immunoSEQ multiplex PCR, and TCRdb's table has in-frame clones only and misses some. This table holds around 94,000 clones, over 90% found once. This receptor was obtained from a human donor with pancreatic ductal adenocarcinoma. Specimen: PBMCs. This chain links TRBV28 with TRBJ2-5; 8 bases line up with TRBD1. DNA for the CDR3: TGTGCCAGGTGGGACAGGAAAGAGACCCAGTACTTC. It is translated as CARWDRKETQYF.